The following is a TCR beta chain sequence with its context. Its antigen remains unidentified. No qualities accompany the bases; no much larger clone lies one base away. TCRbeta CDR3 regions were amplified from genomic DNA using the immunoSEQ Assay, a bias-controlled multiplex PCR. On the authors' methods: The number of nucleated cells in each sample was estimated from the amplification of reference gene primers within the assay. To quantify the absolute abundance of each unique TCRbeta CDR3 rearrangement, sequence reads were collapsed and filtered. For each sample, productive Simpson clonality was calculated by taking the square root of Simpson's diversity index across productive rearrangements. TCRdb stores this immuneACCESS table with in-frame sequences only. Part of the clones is absent; in the studies checked, under half of the shortfall reflects unresolved V genes, and no reason is known for the rest. The D gene and trimming were derived from the DNA, and the V and J assignments and clone size from that table. The sample yields 190,000 or so clones; roughly 87% were counted once. 2% to 2.5% of the sample rests with the top ten.

In the prospective study, participants were roughly 18 to 95 years old, resided in under 30 geographic areas of the United States, and were enrolled through a virtual design. To assign participants to cohorts, the prospective study relied on clinical history that participants themselves reported in a screening survey and a study questionnaire. ImmuneRACE Cohort 3 recovered participants were defined by two consecutive negative NP/OP PCR tests, healthcare professional clearance, or symptom resolution. In the prospective study, whole blood, serum and a nasopharyngeal or oropharyngeal swab were collected from each participant by mobile phlebotomists. Prospective study participants could optionally give additional blood draws and questionnaires over an approximately two-month period. Before DNA extraction, prospective study blood samples were shipped either frozen or at room temperature. From V the trimming removes 1 base and from J it removes 4 bases, while the gene matches leave 0 bases of the junction unaccounted for. The germline V gene provides CDR1 KGHDR and CDR2 SFDVKD. The CDR3 spans 14 residues, from the cysteine through the phenylalanine. This entry keeps only the CDR3 DNA: 42 bases, framed from base 1.

The data were obtained in a study of blood T cell repertoires in COVID-19 (TCRdb year 2020). For the study in its entirety: Collaborator samples came from the United States, Italy and Spain and covered acute and convalescent phases of COVID-19. Sample metadata almost always included a de-identified subject ID, COVID-19 status, age in years and sex. The material from the prospective study consisted of cDNA or gDNA derived from T cells, B-cell-depleted T cells, or PBMCs. The repertoires were released in a freely available public database meant as a resource for research on the immune response to SARS-CoV-2. Where available, HLA class I and class II types were obtained from metadata supplied by the sample provider rather than from assay-based typing. The samples were drawn from two sources: the first 160 participants of the ongoing ImmuneRACE study, and 1,000 to 1,500 subjects contributed by 6 global collaborators. Deeply sampled blood TCRbeta repertoires from subjects exposed to, actively infected with, or recovered from COVID-19 were included in the dataset.

Paper-wide results and their limitations: The amount of clinical and demographic metadata varied by source and participant and was provided uncurated.

The source is a woman aged 25 to 39 who had recovered from COVID-19. Sequenced sample: PBMCs or T cells enriched from blood (not recorded which). Recombination linked TRBV24-1 to TRBJ1-5; 7 middle bases align to TRBD1. Here is the DNA: TGTGCCACCAGTGATTTCAGGGGGAATCAGCCCCAGCATTTT. It translates to CATSDFRGNQPQHF.